Below, 25 T cell receptor beta chains from the same sample are listed, as sequenced in a study of neurological immune-mediated disorders. MiXCR was run by TCRdb on the 5' RACE reads, yielding one entry per CDR3 protein. The data show tens of thousands of distinct CDR3 sequences, around 9.9% seen once. Sequencing was done on a sample of PBMCs. Receptors originate from a man aged 50 to 60 in good health.

This clonotype was detected only a few times. The V and J genes are TRBV18 and TRBJ1-1; D is uncertain. The CDR3 spans 14 residues. V was clipped by 6 bases and J by 3 bases, with 14 bases between them. Germline lookup yields CDR1 KGHSH and CDR2 LQKENI. The CDR3 DNA follows: TGTGCCAGCTCGACTACCGGGCCTGACACTGAAGCTTTCTTT. Translation gives CASSTTGPDTEAFF.

This clonotype was recorded many times. This rearrangement joins TRBV24-1 to TRBJ2-3; D call uncertain. The CDR3 consists of 16 residues. Germline V gene sequence: CDR1 KGHDR, CDR2 SFDVKD. Trimming removed 3 bases from V and 0 bases from J, with 12 bases in between. CDR3 coding DNA: TGTGCCACCAGTGATCGCAGCGCCCCTAGCACAGATACGCAGTATTTT. Amino acids: CATSDRSAPSTDTQYF.

The CDR3 DNA is TGTGCCAGCAGCTTAGACGAGTCGGGAAGGCCGATTGGGGAGACCCAGTACTTC. This encodes CASSLDESGRPIGETQYF. The chain joins TRBV7-8 to TRBJ2-5, with D possibly being TRBD2 (5 bases). V was shortened by 1 base and J by 5 bases, with 23 bases between the two germline ends. This CDR3 is 18 amino acids long. Per the germline V gene, CDR1 is SGHVS and CDR2 is FQNEAQ.

This clonotype was counted ten times or more. The chain couples TRBV15 to TRBJ1-5; a weak D match, TRBD1 (6 bases). Germline CDR1 and CDR2: LNHNV and YYDKDF (reference sequence). There are 15 residues in the CDR3. V was pared by 3 bases and J by 8 bases, with 17 bases between. The CDR3 DNA follows: TGTGCCACCAGCAGGTTCAGGGGTCGTTTCGAGCCCCAGCATTTT. It is translated as CATSRFRGRFEPQHF.

This clonotype was observed many times. V usage is TRBV6-5 and J usage is TRBJ2-3; D gene uncertain. V was cut by 2 bases and J by 4 bases, with 10 bases left in between. Germline loops: CDR1 MNHEY, CDR2 SVGAGI. This CDR3 contains 14 residues. CDR3 sequence: CASSYAAGPDTQYF. In nucleotides, the CDR3 is TGTGCCAGCAGTTACGCGGCCGGGCCAGATACGCAGTATTTT.

This clonotype was seen more than once but under ten times. V is TRBV7-2 and J is TRBJ2-1, with TRBD2 matching 9 bases. CDR3 length: 18 residues. Germline CDR1 and CDR2: SGHTA and FQGNSA. V gave up 2 bases and J gave up 10 bases; unmatched junction bases: 18. The CDR3 coding sequence is TGTGCCAGCAGCTTATGGGGGTTTAAGGCGGGAGGGTTCAGGGAGCAGTTCTTC. Translated: CASSLWGFKAGGFREQFF. Variable domain in full (rest from reference TRBV7-2 and TRBJ2-1): GAGVSQSPSNKVTEKGKDVELRCDPISGHTALYWYRQSLGQGLEFLIYFQGNSAPDKSGLPSDRFSAERTGGSVSTLTIQRTQQEDSAVYLCASSLWGFKAGGFREQFFGPGTRLTVL.

There are many counts of this clonotype. V gene TRBV14 combines with J gene TRBJ1-1; D not resolved. Germline CDR1 SGHDN, CDR2 FVKESK. Deletions cut 4 bases from V and 7 bases from J, with 19 bases between. The CDR3 loop spans 15 amino acids. CDR3 nucleotides: TGTGCCAGCAGCCGTGATACAGCCTTCCGACATGAAGCTTTCTTT. This sequence encodes CASSRDTAFRHEAFF.

This clonotype was observed many times. The chain is built from TRBV12-3 or TRBV12-4 and TRBJ2-1, with 10 bases matching TRBD2. The CDR3 sequence is 16 residues long. The V segment lost 4 bases and the J segment 7 bases; nucleotides outside the gene matches: 10. CDR3 loop: CASSSPLAGEGNEQFF. The DNA for the CDR3 is TGTGCCAGCAGTTCCCCGCTAGCGGGGGAAGGGAATGAGCAGTTCTTC.

This clonotype was detected many times. V and J are TRBV2 and TRBJ2-7; 9 nucleotides line up with TRBD2. V lost 0 bases to trimming and J lost 2 bases; unmatched junction nucleotides: 5. This CDR3 region has 16 residues. CDR1 SNHLY and CDR2 FYNNEI come from the germline V gene. The CDR3 sequence: CASSEALASGAYEQYF. CDR3 sequence (DNA): TGTGCCAGCAGTGAAGCGCTGGCTAGCGGGGCCTACGAGCAGTACTTC.

This clonotype has ten or more counts. The chain carries TRBV19 and TRBJ2-7, with 12 bases identical to TRBD2. Germline CDR1 and CDR2: LNHDA and SQIVND (reference sequence). V was pared by 6 bases and J by 6 bases, with 9 bases of the junction left unmatched. This CDR3 comprises 15 residues. CDR3 sequence: CASRTRLAGEIEQYF. CDR3 in DNA: TGTGCCAGTAGAACCAGACTAGCGGGAGAAATCGAGCAGTACTTC.

This clonotype was seen at least ten times. The chain links TRBV9 to TRBJ1-1, with D possibly TRBD1 on 6 matching bases. V lost 4 bases and J lost 0, with 13 bases in between. CDR1 and CDR2 from the germline V gene are SGDLS and YYNGEE. There are 15 residues in the CDR3. This CDR3 reads CASSTRDNMNTEAFF. For the CDR3, the DNA is TGTGCCAGCAGCACCCGGGACAACATGAACACTGAAGCTTTCTTT.

This clonotype was detected many times. The chain links TRBV12-3 or TRBV12-4 to TRBJ1-5; D is ambiguous. This CDR3 region has 14 residues. V lost 3 bases and J 3 bases, leaving 9 bases between the germline ends. DNA of the CDR3: TGTGCCAGCAGTTTGAGCCAAGACAATCAGCCCCAGCATTTT. This sequence encodes CASSLSQDNQPQHF.

Many counts were recorded for this clonotype. The chain carries TRBV3-1 and TRBJ2-1, with 8 bases that match TRBD2. CDR1 is LGHDT, CDR2 YNNKEL, per germline (reference sequence). The CDR3 spans 17 residues. The trim removed 1 base at V and 4 bases at J, leaving 9 bases unmatched. CDR3 nucleotides: TGTGCCAGCAGCCAAGGAGCGGGGGACCTTGGATACAATGAGCAGTTCTTC. This encodes CASSQGAGDLGYNEQFF.

This clonotype was detected many times. This chain connects TRBV5-1 to TRBJ2-1, with D maybe TRBD1 (7 bases). V was clipped by 4 bases and J by 8 bases, with 16 bases between them. The CDR3 loop spans 14 amino acids. Germline assignment: CDR1 SGHRS and CDR2 YFSETQ. CDR3 amino acids: CASSGAQGGDEQFF. Here the CDR3 DNA reads TGCGCCAGCAGCGGGGCCCAGGGGGGCGATGAGCAGTTCTTC.

The rearrangement uses TRBV28 and TRBJ1-5; possible D gene TRBD1, 6 bases. Deletions cut 5 bases from V and 8 bases from J, with 19 bases between. The CDR3 consists of 15 residues. Germline CDR1 and CDR2: MDHEN and SYDVKM. CDR3 coding DNA: TGTGCCAGCAGTCCCCCGACAGGTCGGAAGGAGCCCCAGCATTTT. Amino acid sequence: CASSPPTGRKEPQHF.

This clonotype has ten or more counts. The genes are TRBV7-2 and TRBJ1-2; possibly TRBD1 for D (5 bases). This CDR3 has 13 residues. Germline loops: CDR1 SGHTA, CDR2 FQGNSA. The ends were cut back, 3 bases at V and 3 bases at J, with 8 bases in the middle. The CDR3 DNA is TGTGCCAGCAGCTTGGGCAGGGACTATGGCTACACCTTC. Amino acids: CASSLGRDYGYTF. The variable domain in full, completed from reference TRBV7-2 and TRBJ1-2, reads GAGVSQSPSNKVTEKGKDVELRCDPISGHTALYWYRQSLGQGLEFLIYFQGNSAPDKSGLPSDRFSAERTGGSVSTLTIQRTQQEDSAVYLCASSLGRDYGYTFGSGTRLTVV.

This clonotype was seen ten or more times. This chain connects TRBV7-9 to TRBJ2-5, with TRBD1 matching over 9 bases. The CDR3 is made up of 16 amino acids. V dropped 6 bases and J dropped 1; count of bases not matched to a gene: 9. Looked up from germline, CDR1 is SEHNR and CDR2 is FQNEAQ (reference sequence). The CDR3 DNA reads TGTGCCAGCAGTAGGGGGAGACAGGGGGTCCAAGAGACCCAGTACTTC. It yields the protein CASSRGRQGVQETQYF.

This clonotype was observed many times. The chain combines TRBV24-1 with TRBJ2-2; TRBD2 agrees at 8 bases. The CDR3 is 15 amino acids. The germline gives CDR1 KGHDR, CDR2 SFDVKD. J was trimmed by 5 bases and V by 3 bases; bases with no gene match: 4. This chain's CDR3 is CATSDTGGPTGELFF. CDR3 bases: TGTGCCACCAGTGATACGGGGGGGCCAACCGGGGAGCTGTTTTTT.

This clonotype showed up many times. The rearrangement joins TRBV5-1 to TRBJ2-1; 10 bases line up with TRBD1. Germline-derived CDR1 and CDR2 are SGHRS and YFSETQ. Germline trimming cut 4 bases from V and 7 bases from J; bases unmatched to any gene: 5. This CDR3 region has 14 residues. The CDR3 DNA follows: TGCGCCAGCAGCAGGGGACAGGGGATAAATGAGCAGTTCTTC. Protein product: CASSRGQGINEQFF. Full variable domain (rest looked up from reference TRBV5-1 and TRBJ2-1): KAGVTQTPRYLIKTRGQQVTLSCSPISGHRSVSWYQQTPGQGLQFLFEYFSETQRNKGNFPGRFSGRQFSNSRSEMNVSTLELGDSALYLCASSRGQGINEQFFGPGTRLTVL.

This clonotype was recorded at least ten times. The chain has TRBV6-1 and TRBJ2-7, with 9 positions matching TRBD2. This CDR3 has 16 residues. The germline gives CDR1 MNHNS, CDR2 SASEGT. Trimming removed 3 bases from V and 0 bases from J; junction bases left unmatched: 6. The CDR3 protein is CASSEAGGILSYEQYF. The CDR3 bases are TGTGCCAGCAGTGAGGCGGGAGGGATTCTCTCCTACGAGCAGTACTTC.

Concerning this clonotype: An end of the junction does not agree with germline; a read error may underlie this. The chain uses TRBV10-3 and TRBJ2-2; a weak D match, TRBD2 (5 bases). This CDR3 is 16 amino acids long. Germline loops: CDR1 ENHRY, CDR2 SYGVKD. The CDR3 is CDISESKASVTGEMFF. DNA of the CDR3: TGTGACATCAGTGAGTCGAAGGCGAGCGTCACCGGGGAGATGTTTTTT.

This clonotype was detected ten times or more. V is TRBV5-5 and J is TRBJ2-7; 9 bases line up with TRBD2. With V trimmed by 0 bases and J by 9 bases, 13 bases remained unmatched. CDR3 length equals 16 residues. In germline, CDR1 is SGHKS, CDR2 YYEKEE (reference sequence). The chain's CDR3 is CASSLAVGVAGESQYF. The CDR3 coding sequence is TGTGCCAGCAGCTTGGCGGTGGGGGTAGCGGGAGAGTCGCAGTACTTC.

This clonotype was counted many times. The V and J genes are TRBV29-1 and TRBJ2-3; D is unclear. Per germline, CDR1 SQVTM and CDR2 ANQGSEA. This CDR3 has 11 residues. V lost 7 bases, J lost 4 bases, and 9 bases lay in between. CDR3 in DNA: TGCAGCGGCCGGGTCCCAGATACGCAGTATTTT. Its translation: CSGRVPDTQYF.

This clonotype was seen repeatedly, ten times or more. The rearrangement uses TRBV30 and TRBJ2-2; unclear D gene. Deletions cut 1 base from V and 4 bases from J, with 1 base between. The CDR3 sequence is 11 residues long. Germline-derived CDR1 and CDR2 are GTSNPN and SVGIG (reference sequence). The CDR3 bases are TGTGCCTGGAGTGGCACCGGGGAGCTGTTTTTT. Protein product: CAWSGTGELFF.

The sample holds many counts of this clonotype. The V call is TRBV5-1, the J call TRBJ2-7, with D possibly matching TRBD2 (8 bases). Deletions cut 6 bases from V and 2 bases from J, with 18 bases between. CDR1 and CDR2 (germline): SGHRS, YFSETQ. This CDR3 has 15 amino acids. In DNA form, the CDR3 reads TGCGCCAGCACCCGGGGGGGGACAGAGGCCTACGAGCAGTACTTC. This codes for CASTRGGTEAYEQYF.